These 20 T cell receptor beta chains were all obtained from the same sample, sequenced in a study of cytomegalovirus exposure and HLA in healthy donors. Researchers ran the PCR with 60 Vbeta and 13 Jbeta primers. Using immunoSEQ multiplex PCR, the repertoire was profiled, and TCRdb retains in-frame clones only, with some absent. The table includes around 130,000 clones, about 66% detected once. The sequencing sample was made of PBMCs. The receptors were sampled from a man aged 25-45 years in good health and CMV-seropositive.

This chain connects TRBV9 to TRBJ2-2, with 7 bases lining up with TRBD2. Germline V CDR1 and CDR2: SGDLS, YYNGEE. The V gene end was trimmed by 0 bases and the J gene end by 3 bases; junction bases not matched to a gene: 14. This CDR3 contains 19 residues. The CDR3 DNA sequence: TGTGCCAGCAGCGTAGAGTGGCTAGCGGTCCCCTGGGACACCGGGGAGCTGTTTTTT. Protein sequence: CASSVEWLAVPWDTGELFF.

The chain carries TRBV14 and TRBJ2-7; 8 bases agree with TRBD1. V was pared by 3 bases and J by 5 bases, with 6 bases of the junction left unmatched. From germline, CDR1 is SGHDN and CDR2 FVKESK. CDR3 length: 14 amino acids. The CDR3 spells CASSHLDRANEQYF. The CDR3 region has the DNA TGTGCCAGCAGCCACTTGGACAGGGCAAACGAGCAGTACTTC. Full variable domain (rest looked up from reference TRBV14 and TRBJ2-7): EAGVTQFPSHSVIEKGQTVTLRCDPISGHDNLYWYRRVMGKEIKFLLHFVKESKQDESGMPNNRFLAERTGGTYSTLKVQPAELEDSGVYFCASSHLDRANEQYFGPGTRLTVT.

This clone has a single count. This chain connects TRBV7-4 to TRBJ1-1; D remains unclear. Germline V gives CDR1 SGHVT, CDR2 SQSDAQ. V dropped 5 bases and J dropped 5 bases, with 12 bases sitting between them. The CDR3 runs 13 residues. CDR3 nucleotides: TGTGCCAGCAGCACCCGCGGTCGGACTGAAGCTTTCTTT. This encodes CASSTRGRTEAFF.

This chain links TRBV5-4 with TRBJ1-3; the D gene is possibly TRBD1 (5 bases). Trimming stripped 0 bases from V and 4 bases from J, with 11 bases between. This CDR3 comprises 15 residues. Germline CDR1 and CDR2: SGHNT and YYREEE (reference sequence). The CDR3 region is CASSLVSGSGNTIYF. CDR3 in DNA: TGTGCCAGCAGCTTGGTGTCAGGGTCAGGAAACACCATATATTTT.

This chain links TRBV19 with TRBJ1-2; the D gene is possibly TRBD1 (6 bases). Deletions cut 10 bases from V and 4 bases from J, with 28 bases between. Germline values: CDR1 LNHDA, CDR2 SQIVND (reference sequence). The CDR3 covers 17 residues. The CDR3 DNA follows: TGTGCCACCTCGGACGGCTTCTCCGTCGGGGGGGCCTATGGCTACACCTTC. Encoded protein: CATSDGFSVGGAYGYTF.

This clone was recorded once. The V and J genes are TRBV5-4 and TRBJ1-2, with D perhaps TRBD1 (5 bases). CDR1 is SGHNT, CDR2 YYREEE, per germline (reference sequence). Trimming cost V 0 bases and J 2 bases, with 5 bases left between them. The CDR3 runs to 13 residues. CDR3 in DNA: TGTGCCAGCAGCTTGGACAGGAACTATGGCTACACCTTC. Protein: CASSLDRNYGYTF. Using reference TRBV5-4 and TRBJ1-2 for the parts outside the CDR3, the full variable domain is ETGVTQSPTHLIKTRGQQVTLRCSSQSGHNTVSWYQQALGQGPQFIFQYYREEENGRGNFPPRFSGLQFPNYSSELNVNALELDDSALYLCASSLDRNYGYTFGSGTRLTVV.

This clone appeared a few times. V gene TRBV28 combines with J gene TRBJ2-1; 8 bases match TRBD1. Unmatched junction bases numbered 4, after V lost 3 bases and J lost 6 bases. Germline CDR1 reads MDHEN; CDR2 reads SYDVKM. The CDR3 spans 14 residues. In DNA form, the CDR3 reads TGTGCCAGCAGTTTTTGGGGGACAGGCAATGAGCAGTTCTTC. Encoded protein: CASSFWGTGNEQFF.

This clone was recorded a few times. This chain links TRBV9 with TRBJ2-2; 7 bases agree with TRBD1. This CDR3 has 15 residues. The J segment lost 6 bases and the V segment lost 0 bases, leaving 5 bases of the junction unmatched. The germline V gene has CDR1 SGDLS and CDR2 YYNGEE. The CDR3 loop reads CASSVAHRGPGELFF. The CDR3 region has the DNA TGTGCCAGCAGCGTAGCCCACAGGGGACCCGGGGAGCTGTTTTTT.

In nucleotides, the CDR3 is TGTGCCAGCAGTGAAAACAGGGGACCAACCTACGAGCAGTACTTC. This sequence encodes CASSENRGPTYEQYF. The chain recombines TRBV2 with TRBJ2-7; TRBD1 agrees at 7 bases. The germline V gene encodes CDR1 SNHLY and CDR2 FYNNEI. V dropped 2 bases and J dropped 2; count of bases not matched to a gene: 6. The CDR3 runs to 15 residues.

This clone came up once. Different DNA sequences within this sample yield the same CDR3. The chain recombines TRBV5-1 with TRBJ2-7; 7 nucleotides agree with TRBD2. The trim removed 0 bases at V and 4 bases at J, leaving 1 base unmatched. This CDR3 region has 13 residues. Germline values: CDR1 SGHRS, CDR2 YFSETQ. DNA for the CDR3: TGCGCCAGCAGCTTGGGGGGGGGATACGAGCAGTACTTC. This sequence encodes CASSLGGGYEQYF.

CDR3 in amino acids: CASSLGTVEETQYF. The CDR3 region has the DNA TGTGCCAGCAGCCTCGGGACTGTAGAAGAGACCCAGTACTTC. The chain carries TRBV28 and TRBJ2-5, with D possibly being TRBD2 (6 bases). The CDR3 length is 14 residues. V shed 6 bases and J shed 3 bases, with 14 bases lying between them. Germline V CDR1 and CDR2: MDHEN, SYDVKM.

The chain uses TRBV5-1 and TRBJ2-3, with no clear D. V lost 4 bases to trimming and J lost 6 bases, with 18 bases between them. The CDR3 extends over 15 amino acids. Germline CDR1 SGHRS, CDR2 YFSETQ. CDR3 residues: CASSRRPVAADTQYF. DNA for the CDR3: TGCGCCAGCAGCCGCCGGCCCGTAGCAGCGGATACGCAGTATTTT. Combining the CDR3 with reference TRBV5-1 and TRBJ2-3 gives the whole variable domain KAGVTQTPRYLIKTRGQQVTLSCSPISGHRSVSWYQQTPGQGLQFLFEYFSETQRNKGNFPGRFSGRQFSNSRSEMNVSTLELGDSALYLCASSRRPVAADTQYFGPGTRLTVL.

The chain joins TRBV7-2 to TRBJ2-5; maybe TRBD2 (5 bases). In germline, CDR1 is SGHTA, CDR2 FQGNSA. The germline V and J ends were trimmed by 7 bases and 3 bases, with 15 bases remaining between them. This CDR3 is 14 amino acids long. As DNA, the CDR3 is TGTGCCAGCAACCGGCGGGTTGTGGAAGAGACCCAGTACTTC. It yields the protein CASNRRVVEETQYF. The complete variable domain, with remaining parts taken from reference TRBV7-2 and TRBJ2-5, reads GAGVSQSPSNKVTEKGKDVELRCDPISGHTALYWYRQSLGQGLEFLIYFQGNSAPDKSGLPSDRFSAERTGGSVSTLTIQRTQQEDSAVYLCASNRRVVEETQYFGPGTRLLVL.

The chain links TRBV7-9 to TRBJ2-2, with 8 bases lining up with TRBD1. Looked up from germline, CDR1 is SEHNR and CDR2 is FQNEAQ (reference sequence). Unmatched junction bases numbered 6, after V lost 4 bases and J lost 5 bases. The CDR3 contains 15 residues. CDR3: CASSSGQGLTGELFF. CDR3 nucleotides: TGTGCCAGCAGCTCCGGACAGGGCCTGACCGGGGAGCTGTTTTTT.

The chain couples TRBV6-4 to TRBJ2-1; 13 bases align to TRBD2. The CDR3 is 13 amino acids. Germline loops: CDR1 MRHNA, CDR2 SNTAGT. CDR3 coding DNA: TGTGGGTCGCGACTAGCGGGAGGTCGTGAGCAGTTCTTC. It encodes CGSRLAGGREQFF.

This clone was seen only once. The chain carries TRBV10-3 and TRBJ2-2; D perhaps matches TRBD1 (6 bases). Trimming took 4 bases from V and 3 from J, leaving 15 bases between them. The CDR3 spans 16 residues. CDR1 ENHRY and CDR2 SYGVKD come from the germline V gene. DNA of the CDR3: TGTGCCATCAGTGCCAGGGGTACAGGGTACACCGGGGAGCTGTTTTTT. It is translated as CAISARGTGYTGELFF.

The CDR3 region is CASSFVGGSADTQYF. For the CDR3, the DNA is TGTGCCAGCAGTTTTGTGGGGGGAAGCGCAGATACGCAGTATTTT. The chain employs TRBV6-5 and TRBJ2-3; D perhaps matches TRBD2 (6 bases). V was clipped by 4 bases and J by 4 bases, with 15 bases between them. CDR1 and CDR2 from the germline V gene are MNHEY and SVGAGI. The CDR3 extends over 15 amino acids.

The V and J genes are TRBV6-4 and TRBJ2-1; maybe TRBD2 (6 bases). The CDR3 length is 14 residues. Germline V gene data show CDR1 as MRHNA and CDR2 as SNTAGT. V lost 5 bases and J 5 bases, leaving 13 bases between the germline ends. DNA for the CDR3: TGTGCCAGCAGTCCCCGCGGGGTGAACAATGAGCAGTTCTTC. Its translation: CASSPRGVNNEQFF.

V gene TRBV5-1 combines with J gene TRBJ2-6, with 7 nucleotides matching TRBD1. V lost 0 bases and J lost 12; bases outside the gene matches: 9. This CDR3 is built from 15 residues. CDR1 and CDR2 (germline): SGHRS, YFSETQ. The CDR3 DNA is TGCGCCAGCAGCTTGGAGGGGGCTGGGGTTGTCGTCCTGACTTTC. This codes for CASSLEGAGVVVLTF.

The V and J genes are TRBV4-3 and TRBJ2-5; TRBD1 matches 7 bases. The tail of the sequence fits TRBJ2-7 better, so the J call may be wrong. Germline assignment: CDR1 LGHNA and CDR2 YSLEER. This CDR3 contains 16 residues. In nucleotides, the CDR3 is TGCGCCAGCAGCCGGGGAAACAGGGGTTCCACCAACGAGCAGTACTTC. This codes for CASSRGNRGSTNEQYF.